The 19 T cell receptor beta chains presented below share a single source sample, sequenced in a study of cytomegalovirus exposure and HLA in healthy donors (TCRdb year 2017). The library was produced with the immunoSEQ multiplex PCR assay. For the multiplex PCR, a mixture combining 60 forward primers for TCR Vbeta segments and 13 reverse primers for TCR Jbeta segments was used. TCRdb obtained this table from immuneACCESS and retained in-frame rearrangements with V and J assigned. These tables miss some clones; where compared with another copy, unresolved V genes account for less than half of the shortfall, and the remainder is unexplained. This sample lists 150,000 to 200,000 clones; around 72% were detected once. The ten largest clones take up under 9% of the sample. Sequencing used PBMCs. These receptors were obtained from a woman in her 40s in good health and CMV-seropositive.

At least ten counts were recorded for this clone. The rearrangement links TRBV19 to TRBJ2-1; 8 positions match TRBD1. CDR1 is LNHDA and CDR2 is SQIVND in the germline V gene (reference sequence). The CDR3 is made up of 14 amino acids. V lost 7 bases and J lost 6; bases outside the gene matches: 8. DNA for the CDR3: TGTGCCAGTAACCAACCCGGACAGGGCAATGAGCAGTTCTTC. Its protein product is CASNQPGQGNEQFF.

The sample holds one count of this clone. The rearrangement uses TRBV10-3 and TRBJ2-7; 12 bases map to TRBD1. Germline loops: CDR1 ENHRY, CDR2 SYGVKD. The J segment lost 5 bases and the V segment lost 6 bases, leaving 8 bases of the junction unmatched. The CDR3 runs 15 residues. This chain's CDR3 is CAISGGQGAYDEQYF. CDR3 sequence (DNA): TGTGCCATCAGCGGGGGACAGGGGGCTTACGACGAGCAGTACTTC.

V is TRBV7-9 and J is TRBJ2-2; D remains unclear. In germline, CDR1 is SEHNR, CDR2 FQNEAQ (reference sequence). The CDR3 is 13 amino acids. The V and J ends lost 5 bases and 6 bases respectively, with 10 bases between them. The CDR3: CASSPDSSGELFF. The DNA for the CDR3 is TGTGCCAGCAGCCCTGACTCCTCCGGGGAGCTGTTTTTT.

This clone was detected once. The gene calls are TRBV27 and TRBJ2-2; 10 bases line up with TRBD2. Germline trimming cut 6 bases from V and 6 bases from J; bases unmatched to any gene: 13. The germline CDR1 and CDR2 sequences are MNHEY and SMNVEV (reference sequence). The CDR3 has 17 amino acids. The chain's CDR3 is CASSAARAAGGAGELFF. CDR3 bases: TGTGCCAGCAGCGCAGCCAGGGCAGCGGGGGGGGCCGGGGAGCTGTTTTTT.

The V and J genes are TRBV5-6 and TRBJ2-7; 8 bases map to TRBD2. The CDR3 loop spans 18 amino acids. The V and J ends lost 0 bases and 2 bases, in that order; junction bases with no gene match: 13. CDR1 and CDR2 (germline): SGHDT, YYEEEE. CDR3 nucleotide sequence: TGTGCCAGCAGCTTGGGGGGCGGGTTGGCGGGGGGCACCTACGAGCAGTACTTC. Translation gives CASSLGGGLAGGTYEQYF.

This chain joins TRBV9 and TRBJ2-7; the D gene is possibly TRBD2 (5 bases). CDR1 and CDR2 (germline): SGDLS, YYNGEE. V gave up 4 bases and J gave up 4 bases, with 9 bases separating them. The CDR3 has 12 amino acids. CDR3 DNA: TGTGCCAGCAGCCCCGGGGATTACGAGCAGTACTTC. As protein: CASSPGDYEQYF.

V and J are TRBV13 and TRBJ2-7, with D possibly matching TRBD2 (6 bases). The V end was cut by 4 bases, the J end by 0 bases, with 16 bases between. Looked up from germline, CDR1 is PRHDT and CDR2 is FYEKMQ (reference sequence). This CDR3 spans 16 amino acids. CDR3 nucleotide sequence: TGTGCCAGCAGCTCGGCGGGGAGAAGCGGCTCCTACGAGCAGTACTTC. It yields the protein CASSSAGRSGSYEQYF.

The chain couples TRBV5-6 to TRBJ1-3, with D possibly being TRBD1 (6 bases). The CDR3 totals 16 residues. CDR1 is SGHDT, CDR2 YYEEEE, per germline. Trimming took 4 bases from V and 4 from J, leaving 18 bases between them. CDR3 in DNA: TGTGCCAGCAGCGGTGTTTGGGACACGAAAGGAAACACCATATATTTT. Its protein is CASSGVWDTKGNTIYF.

The chain joins TRBV7-9 to TRBJ1-6, with a tentative D call TRBD1 (5 bases). CDR1 and CDR2 from the germline V gene are SEHNR and FQNEAQ (reference sequence). The CDR3 is 14 residues long. V lost 3 bases, J lost 8 bases, and 11 bases lay in between. The CDR3: CASSFDSQDSPLHF. The CDR3 DNA sequence: TGTGCCAGCAGCTTTGACAGTCAGGATTCACCCCTCCACTTT.

This clone has only a few counts. V and J are TRBV5-4 and TRBJ1-4; D is ambiguous. The CDR3 extends over 14 amino acids. Trimming took off 0 bases at V and 4 bases at J, with 7 bases between the two ends. In germline, CDR1 is SGHNT, CDR2 YYREEE (reference sequence). Written as DNA, the CDR3 is TGTGCCAGCAGCTTGGAACGGAGTAATGAAAAACTGTTTTTT. Residues: CASSLERSNEKLFF.

This clone was recorded once. This chain joins TRBV10-3 and TRBJ2-3, with D hard to call. Trimming took off 8 bases at V and 0 bases at J, with 12 bases between the two ends. Germline V gene sequence: CDR1 ENHRY, CDR2 SYGVKD. This CDR3 is built from 14 residues. This chain's CDR3 is CAISSSSSTDTQYF. CDR3 nucleotides: TGTGCCATCTCTTCCAGTTCTAGCACAGATACGCAGTATTTT.

CDR3 region: CASSSLGEGQNTEAFF. In DNA form, the CDR3 reads TGTGCCAGCAGCTCCTTAGGGGAGGGACAAAACACTGAAGCTTTCTTT. The chain joins TRBV7-9 to TRBJ1-1; tentatively, D is TRBD1 (6 bases). CDR3 size: 16 residues. Germline values: CDR1 SEHNR, CDR2 FQNEAQ (reference sequence). V dropped 4 bases and J dropped 2 bases, with 17 bases sitting between them.

V and J are TRBV5-4 and TRBJ2-5; TRBD2 is a possible D gene (7 bases). This CDR3 region has 14 residues. Trimming removed 10 bases from V and 4 bases from J, with 20 bases in between. CDR1 is SGHNT, CDR2 YYREEE, per germline (reference sequence). CDR3 amino acids: CAVRSPGGPETQYF. CDR3 nucleotide sequence: TGTGCCGTCCGTAGTCCGGGGGGCCCAGAGACCCAGTACTTC.

The gene calls are TRBV7-8 and TRBJ1-6; 7 bases map to TRBD1. Germline loops: CDR1 SGHVS, CDR2 FQNEAQ. The length of the CDR3 is 14 residues. J was trimmed by 8 bases and V by 4 bases; bases with no gene match: 5. The chain's CDR3 is CASSSRQGYSPLHF. CDR3 sequence (DNA): TGTGCCAGCAGCTCTAGACAGGGATATTCACCCCTCCACTTT.

The chain uses TRBV2 and TRBJ1-1; D is unresolved. The CDR3 contains 14 residues. Germline lookup yields CDR1 SNHLY and CDR2 FYNNEI. V lost 6 bases and J lost 3, with 14 bases in between. CDR3 bases: TGTGCCAGCAGAGACGACTACGAGTACACTGAAGCTTTCTTT. Translating it yields CASRDDYEYTEAFF.

The rearrangement joins TRBV10-1 to TRBJ2-7; D perhaps matches TRBD1 (5 bases). Between the trimmed V and J ends, which lost 6 bases and 2 bases, there was a span of 11 bases. The CDR3 consists of 13 residues. Germline loops: CDR1 WNHNN, CDR2 SYGVQD (reference sequence). The CDR3 here is CASRTTVTYEQYF. In DNA form, the CDR3 reads TGCGCCAGCAGGACGACAGTAACCTACGAGCAGTACTTC.

The gene calls are TRBV7-7 and TRBJ2-1; a weak D match, TRBD2 (5 bases). This CDR3 region has 15 residues. CDR1 is SSHAT, CDR2 FNYEAQ, per germline (reference sequence). V was cut by 8 bases and J by 0 bases, with 14 bases left in between. CDR3: CASGPSDFSYNEQFF. CDR3 bases: TGTGCCAGCGGCCCTTCGGACTTCTCCTACAATGAGCAGTTCTTC. Full variable domain (missing parts from reference TRBV7-7 and TRBJ2-1): GAGVSQSPRYKVTKRGQDVTLRCDPISSHATLYWYQQALGQGPEFLTYFNYEAQPDKSGLPSDRFSAERPEGSISTLTIQRTEQRDSAMYRCASGPSDFSYNEQFFGPGTRLTVL.

The chain links TRBV10-3 to TRBJ2-7; D gene ambiguous. This CDR3 has 11 amino acids. The germline V gene has CDR1 ENHRY and CDR2 SYGVKD. Trimming took off 8 bases at V and 7 bases at J, with 12 bases between the two ends. The CDR3 DNA is TGTGCCATCTTAGACCGGGTAGAGCAGTACTTC. The encoded protein is CAILDRVEQYF.

Regarding this clone: At one boundary the junction diverges from the germline segment, which might be a read error. This chain joins TRBV30 and TRBJ2-6; a possible D gene is TRBD1 (5 bases). CDR3 length: 17 amino acids. From germline, CDR1 is GTSNPN and CDR2 SVGIG (reference sequence). Here the CDR3 reads CAWSIQALFSGANGLTF. CDR3 DNA sequence: TGTGCCTGGAGTATCCAGGCTCTATTCTCTGGGGCCAACGGCCTGACTTTC.